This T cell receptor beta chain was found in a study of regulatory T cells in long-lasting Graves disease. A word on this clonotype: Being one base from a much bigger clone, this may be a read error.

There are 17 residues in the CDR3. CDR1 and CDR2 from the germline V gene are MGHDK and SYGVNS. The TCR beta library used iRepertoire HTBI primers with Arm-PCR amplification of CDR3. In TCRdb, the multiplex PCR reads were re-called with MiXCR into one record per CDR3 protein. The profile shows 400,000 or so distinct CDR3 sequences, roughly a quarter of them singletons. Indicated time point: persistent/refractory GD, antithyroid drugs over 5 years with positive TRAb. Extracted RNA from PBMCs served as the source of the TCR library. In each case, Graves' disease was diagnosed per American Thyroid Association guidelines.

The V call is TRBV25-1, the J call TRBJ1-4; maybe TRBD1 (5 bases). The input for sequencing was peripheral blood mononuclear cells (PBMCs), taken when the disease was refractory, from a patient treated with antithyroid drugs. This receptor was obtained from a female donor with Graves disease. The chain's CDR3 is CSSSEGRSTGRGEKLFF. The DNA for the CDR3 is TGTTCCAGCAGTGAGGGGAGGTCGACGGGGCGGGGTGAAAAACTGTTTTTT.